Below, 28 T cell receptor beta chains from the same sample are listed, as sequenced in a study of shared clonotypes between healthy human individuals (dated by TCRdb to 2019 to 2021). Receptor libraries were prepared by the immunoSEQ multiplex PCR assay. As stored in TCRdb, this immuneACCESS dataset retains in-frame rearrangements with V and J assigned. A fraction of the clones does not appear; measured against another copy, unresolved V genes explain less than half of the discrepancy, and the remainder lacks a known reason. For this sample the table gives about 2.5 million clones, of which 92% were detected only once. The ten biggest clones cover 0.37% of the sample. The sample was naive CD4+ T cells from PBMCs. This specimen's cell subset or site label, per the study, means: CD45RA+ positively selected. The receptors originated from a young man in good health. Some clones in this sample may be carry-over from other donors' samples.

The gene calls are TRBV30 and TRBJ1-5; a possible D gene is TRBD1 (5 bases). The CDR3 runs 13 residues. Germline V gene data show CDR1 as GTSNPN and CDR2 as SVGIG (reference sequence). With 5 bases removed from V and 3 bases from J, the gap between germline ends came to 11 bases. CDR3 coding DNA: TGTGCCTGGGGGACGGGTTACAATCAGCCCCAGCATTTT. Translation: CAWGTGYNQPQHF. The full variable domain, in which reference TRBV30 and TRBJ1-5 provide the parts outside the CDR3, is SQTIHQWPATLVQPVGSPLSLECTVEGTSNPNLYWYRQAAGRGLQLLFYSVGIGQISSEVPQNLSASRPQDRQFILSSKKLLLSDSGFYLCAWGTGYNQPQHFGDGTRLSIL.

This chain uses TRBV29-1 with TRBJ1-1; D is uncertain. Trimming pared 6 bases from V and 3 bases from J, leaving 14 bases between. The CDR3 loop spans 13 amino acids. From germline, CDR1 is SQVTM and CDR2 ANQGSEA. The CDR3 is CSVSYGRDTEAFF. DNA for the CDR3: TGCAGCGTCTCCTACGGGAGGGACACTGAAGCTTTCTTT.

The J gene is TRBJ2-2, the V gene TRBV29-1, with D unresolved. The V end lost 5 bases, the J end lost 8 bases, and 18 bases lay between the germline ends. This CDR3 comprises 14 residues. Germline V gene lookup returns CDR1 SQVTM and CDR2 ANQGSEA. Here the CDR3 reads CSVRPTAAGGELFF. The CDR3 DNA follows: TGCAGCGTTAGACCAACAGCAGCAGGAGGGGAGCTGTTTTTT.

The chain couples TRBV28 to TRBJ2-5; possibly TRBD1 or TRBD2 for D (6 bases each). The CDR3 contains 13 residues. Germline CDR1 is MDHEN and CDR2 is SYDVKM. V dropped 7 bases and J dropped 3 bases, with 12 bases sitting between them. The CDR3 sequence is CASTVGGEETQYF. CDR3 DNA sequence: TGTGCCAGCACAGTGGGGGGCGAAGAGACCCAGTACTTC.

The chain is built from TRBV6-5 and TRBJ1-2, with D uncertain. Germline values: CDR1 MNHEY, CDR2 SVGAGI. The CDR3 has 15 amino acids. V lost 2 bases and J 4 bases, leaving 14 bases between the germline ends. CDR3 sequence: CASSYRQTRGYGYTF. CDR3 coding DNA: TGTGCCAGCAGTTACAGACAAACTCGAGGCTATGGCTACACCTTC.

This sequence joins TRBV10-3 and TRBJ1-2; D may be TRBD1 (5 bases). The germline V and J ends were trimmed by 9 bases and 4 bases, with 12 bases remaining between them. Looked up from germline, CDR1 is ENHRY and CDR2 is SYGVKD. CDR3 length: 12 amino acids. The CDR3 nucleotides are TGTGCCATATGGGGAGGGACCTATGGCTACACCTTC. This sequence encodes CAIWGGTYGYTF.

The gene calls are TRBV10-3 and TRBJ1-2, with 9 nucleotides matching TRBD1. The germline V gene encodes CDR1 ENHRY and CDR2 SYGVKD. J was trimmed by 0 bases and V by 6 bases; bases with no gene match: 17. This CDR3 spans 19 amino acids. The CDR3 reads CAIRSTGGQWLEANYGYTF. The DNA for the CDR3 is TGTGCCATCAGGAGTACAGGGGGCCAGTGGTTGGAAGCTAACTATGGCTACACCTTC.

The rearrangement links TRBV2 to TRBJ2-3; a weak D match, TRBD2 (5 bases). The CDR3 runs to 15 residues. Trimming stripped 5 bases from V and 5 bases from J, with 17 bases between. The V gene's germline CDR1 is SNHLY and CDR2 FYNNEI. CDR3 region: CASSLQTSTRDTQYF. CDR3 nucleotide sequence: TGTGCCAGCAGTTTACAAACCTCTACTAGAGATACGCAGTATTTT. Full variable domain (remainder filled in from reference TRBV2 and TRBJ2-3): EPEVTQTPSHQVTQMGQEVILRCVPISNHLYFYWYRQILGQKVEFLVSFYNNEISEKSEIFDDQFSVERPDGSNFTLKIRSTKLEDSAMYFCASSLQTSTRDTQYFGPGTRLTVL.

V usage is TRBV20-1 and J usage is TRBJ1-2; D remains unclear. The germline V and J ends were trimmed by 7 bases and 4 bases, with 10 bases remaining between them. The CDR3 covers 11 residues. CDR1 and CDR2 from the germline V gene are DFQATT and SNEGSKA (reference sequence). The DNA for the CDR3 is TGCAGTGACAATGGGGTCTATGGCTACACCTTC. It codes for CSDNGVYGYTF.

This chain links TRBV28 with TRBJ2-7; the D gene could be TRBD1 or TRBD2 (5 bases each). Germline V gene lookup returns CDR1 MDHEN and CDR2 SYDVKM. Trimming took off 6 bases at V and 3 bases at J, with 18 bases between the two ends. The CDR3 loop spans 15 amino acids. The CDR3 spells CASRTPGVQVYEQYF. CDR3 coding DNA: TGTGCCAGCAGGACCCCCGGGGTACAGGTCTACGAGCAGTACTTC.

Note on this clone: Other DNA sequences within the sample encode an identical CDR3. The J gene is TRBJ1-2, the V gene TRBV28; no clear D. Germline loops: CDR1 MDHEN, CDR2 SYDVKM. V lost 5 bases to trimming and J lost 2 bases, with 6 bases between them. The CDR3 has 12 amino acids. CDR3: CASSRQNYGYTF. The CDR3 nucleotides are TGTGCCAGCAGTCGGCAGAACTATGGCTACACCTTC.

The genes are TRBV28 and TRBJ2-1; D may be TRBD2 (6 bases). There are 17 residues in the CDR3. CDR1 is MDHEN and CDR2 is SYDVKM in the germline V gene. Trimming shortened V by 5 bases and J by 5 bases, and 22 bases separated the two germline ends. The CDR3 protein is CASSPAFQRRTNNEQFF. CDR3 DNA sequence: TGTGCCAGCAGTCCCGCTTTCCAGCGGCGGACTAACAATGAGCAGTTCTTC.

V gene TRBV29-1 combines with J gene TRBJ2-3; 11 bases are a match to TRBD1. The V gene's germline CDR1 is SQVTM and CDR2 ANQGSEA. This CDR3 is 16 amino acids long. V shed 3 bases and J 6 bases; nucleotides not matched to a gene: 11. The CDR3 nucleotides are TGCAGCGTTGAGAGTTCTTACCGGGACAGGGGGGATACGCAGTATTTT. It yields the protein CSVESSYRDRGDTQYF.

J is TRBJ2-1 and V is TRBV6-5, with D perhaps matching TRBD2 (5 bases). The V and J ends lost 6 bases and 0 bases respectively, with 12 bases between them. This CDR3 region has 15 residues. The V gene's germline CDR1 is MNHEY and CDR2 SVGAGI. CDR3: CASRPTRSSYNEQFF. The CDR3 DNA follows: TGTGCCAGCAGGCCTACTAGGAGCTCCTACAATGAGCAGTTCTTC.

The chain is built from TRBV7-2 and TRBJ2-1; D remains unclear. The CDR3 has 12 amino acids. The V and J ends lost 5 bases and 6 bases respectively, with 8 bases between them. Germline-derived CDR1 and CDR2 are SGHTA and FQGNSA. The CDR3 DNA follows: TGTGCCAGCAGCCTCCTTCTCAATGAGCAGTTCTTC. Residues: CASSLLLNEQFF.

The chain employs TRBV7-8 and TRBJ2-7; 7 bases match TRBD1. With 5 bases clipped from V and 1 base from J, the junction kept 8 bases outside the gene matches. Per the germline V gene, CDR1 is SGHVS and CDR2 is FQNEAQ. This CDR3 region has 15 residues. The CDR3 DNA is TGTGCCAGCAGCGGGGGATCGGACAGGTCCTACGAGCAGTACTTC. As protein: CASSGGSDRSYEQYF.

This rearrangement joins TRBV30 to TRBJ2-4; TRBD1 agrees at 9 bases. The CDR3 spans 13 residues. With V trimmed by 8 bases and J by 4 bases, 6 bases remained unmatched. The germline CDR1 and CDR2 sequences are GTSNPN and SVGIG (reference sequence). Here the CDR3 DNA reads TGTGCCGGGGGACAGGGATTAAAAAACATTCAGTACTTC. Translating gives CAGGQGLKNIQYF. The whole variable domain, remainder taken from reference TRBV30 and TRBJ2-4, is SQTIHQWPATLVQPVGSPLSLECTVEGTSNPNLYWYRQAAGRGLQLLFYSVGIGQISSEVPQNLSASRPQDRQFILSSKKLLLSDSGFYLCAGGQGLKNIQYFGAGTRLSVL.

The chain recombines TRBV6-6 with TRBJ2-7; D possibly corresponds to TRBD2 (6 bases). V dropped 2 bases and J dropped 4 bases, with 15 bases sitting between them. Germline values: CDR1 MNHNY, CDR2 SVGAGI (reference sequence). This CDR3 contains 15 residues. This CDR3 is CASSYAGSALYEQYF. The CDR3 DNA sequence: TGTGCCAGCAGTTACGCGGGGTCGGCACTTTACGAGCAGTACTTC.

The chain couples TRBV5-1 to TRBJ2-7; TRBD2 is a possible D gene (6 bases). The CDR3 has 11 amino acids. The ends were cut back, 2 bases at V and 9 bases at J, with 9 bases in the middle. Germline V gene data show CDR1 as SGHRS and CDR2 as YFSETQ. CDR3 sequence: CASSLNGGQYF. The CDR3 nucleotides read TGCGCCAGCAGCTTAAACGGGGGGCAGTACTTC.

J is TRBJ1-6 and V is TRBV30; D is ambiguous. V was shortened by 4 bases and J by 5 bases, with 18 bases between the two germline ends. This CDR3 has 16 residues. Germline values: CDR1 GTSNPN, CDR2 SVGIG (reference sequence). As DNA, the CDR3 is TGTGCCTGGACACACCCGGGGAAAGGGCATAATTCACCCCTCCACTTT. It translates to CAWTHPGKGHNSPLHF.

CDR3 bases: TGTGCCAGCAGTACCCGGGACAGGGGAAACACCGGGGAGCTGTTTTTT. Translation gives CASSTRDRGNTGELFF. V gene TRBV27 combines with J gene TRBJ2-2; 10 nucleotides line up with TRBD1. The germline CDR1 and CDR2 sequences are MNHEY and SMNVEV (reference sequence). The V segment lost 5 bases and the J segment 2 bases; nucleotides outside the gene matches: 5. The CDR3 totals 16 residues.

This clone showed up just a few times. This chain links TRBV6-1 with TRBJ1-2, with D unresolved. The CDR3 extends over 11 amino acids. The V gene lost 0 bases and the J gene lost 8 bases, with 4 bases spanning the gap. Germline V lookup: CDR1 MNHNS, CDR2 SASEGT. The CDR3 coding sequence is TGTGCCAGCAGTGAAGCAGTGGGCTACACCTTC. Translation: CASSEAVGYTF.

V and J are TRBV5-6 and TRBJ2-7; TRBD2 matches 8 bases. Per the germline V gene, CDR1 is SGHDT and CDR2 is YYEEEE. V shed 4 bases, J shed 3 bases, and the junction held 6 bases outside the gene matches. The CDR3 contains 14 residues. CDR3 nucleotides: TGTGCCAGCAGCCGGGGGGGCGTAAGCTACGAGCAGTACTTC. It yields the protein CASSRGGVSYEQYF.

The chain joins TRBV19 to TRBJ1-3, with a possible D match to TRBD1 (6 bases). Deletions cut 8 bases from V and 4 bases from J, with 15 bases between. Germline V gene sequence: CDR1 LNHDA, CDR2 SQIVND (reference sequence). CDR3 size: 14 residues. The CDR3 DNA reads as TGTGCCAGTGGTCACAGGGCTTCAGGAAACACCATATATTTT. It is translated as CASGHRASGNTIYF.

The DNA for the CDR3 is TGTGCCAGCTCGCATTCGACAGGGGGCATCACAGATACGCAGTATTTT. Translation gives CASSHSTGGITDTQYF. This chain uses TRBV18 with TRBJ2-3; 10 bases line up with TRBD1. The CDR3 runs 16 residues. V shed 6 bases, J shed 2 bases, and the junction held 8 bases outside the gene matches. Germline CDR1 KGHSH, CDR2 LQKENI.

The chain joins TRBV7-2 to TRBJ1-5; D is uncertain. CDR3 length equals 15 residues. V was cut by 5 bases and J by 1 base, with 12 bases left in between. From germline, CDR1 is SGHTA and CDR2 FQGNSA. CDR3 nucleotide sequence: TGTGCCAGCAGCCTCACTTCTTCCAGCAATCAGCCCCAGCATTTT. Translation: CASSLTSSSNQPQHF. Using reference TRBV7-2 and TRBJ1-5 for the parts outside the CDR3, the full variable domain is GAGVSQSPSNKVTEKGKDVELRCDPISGHTALYWYRQSLGQGLEFLIYFQGNSAPDKSGLPSDRFSAERTGGSVSTLTIQRTQQEDSAVYLCASSLTSSSNQPQHFGDGTRLSIL.

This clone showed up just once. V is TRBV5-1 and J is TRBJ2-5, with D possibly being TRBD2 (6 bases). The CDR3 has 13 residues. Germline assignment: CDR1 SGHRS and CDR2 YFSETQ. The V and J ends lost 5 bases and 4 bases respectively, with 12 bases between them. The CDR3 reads CASRPAGIETQYF. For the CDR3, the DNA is TGCGCCAGCAGGCCAGCGGGTATAGAGACCCAGTACTTC.

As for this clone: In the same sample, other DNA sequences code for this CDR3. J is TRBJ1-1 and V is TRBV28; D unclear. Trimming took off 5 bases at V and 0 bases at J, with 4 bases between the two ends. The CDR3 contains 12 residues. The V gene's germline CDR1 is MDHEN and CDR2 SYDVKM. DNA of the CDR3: TGTGCCAGCAGTGTAATGAACACTGAAGCTTTCTTT. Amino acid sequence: CASSVMNTEAFF. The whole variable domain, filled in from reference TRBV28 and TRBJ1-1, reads DVKVTQSSRYLVKRTGEKVFLECVQDMDHENMFWYRQDPGLGLRLIYFSYDVKMKEKGDIPEGYSVSREKKERFSLILESASTNQTSMYLCASSVMNTEAFFGQGTRLTVV.